This T cell receptor beta chain was observed in a study of cytomegalovirus exposure and HLA in healthy donors. Study-level background: Within the Caucasian-associated ancestry cluster were approximately 77% of the roughly 400 genotyped donors. Study-wide results and caveats: Some V segments, including TRBV6-2 and TRBV6-3, were excluded as indistinguishable. Most CMV-associated TCR beta chains were later found to appear HLA-restricted. V- and J-gene trimming of TCR beta was linked (in a later analysis) to a missense DCLRE1C variant.

The PCR ran on 60 Vbeta and 13 Jbeta primers. TCRdb's table, derived via immunoSEQ multiplex PCR, lists solely in-frame clones and lacks some. The sample records some 71,000 clones, less than 75% being singletons. The germline V gene encodes CDR1 SQVTM and CDR2 ANQGSEA. V dropped 6 bases and J dropped 0 bases, with 8 bases sitting between them. This CDR3 is built from 12 residues. Notes on this clone: The antigen is undetermined.

Sequences were obtained from PBMCs. The rearrangement links TRBV29-1 to TRBJ1-1; TRBD1 is a possible D gene (5 bases). The source is a man aged 40-49 years in good health and CMV-seropositive. CDR3 DNA sequence: TGCAGCGTCGGACACATGAACACTGAAGCTTTCTTT. As protein: CSVGHMNTEAFF.